This T cell receptor beta chain comes out of a study of metastatic and nonmetastatic thyroid tumors. On the study more broadly: Repertoire data that came from the blood and tumor or nodule tissue of malignant and benign thyroid patients were compared.

Points from the study as a whole: Significantly higher TCR beta diversity was reportedly seen in malignant thyroid tumors than benign nodules, in blood and tumor.

Germline assignment: CDR1 SGHKS and CDR2 YYEKEE (reference sequence). The CDR3 length is 15 residues. The V gene lost 1 base and the J gene lost 3 bases, with 14 bases spanning the gap. In its sample, this clone is medium-sized (0.01 to 0.1%). Its specificity is unknown. In the authors' workflow: The study's classifier, a distant-metastasis tool for papillary thyroid cancer, was built using CDR3 differences across clinicopathological groups. TCRdb used MiXCR to call clones anew from the PCR reads. Here the V and J calls rest on TCRdb's processing, not on the authors' analysis. This table holds some 4,300 clones, roughly 20% found once. There were no patients who had received any treatment before thyroid surgery.

Sequencing was carried out using tumor tissue. The chain joins TRBV5-5 to TRBJ2-7, with D hard to call. The sequence was obtained from a male donor with papillary thyroid cancer or a benign thyroid nodule (not recorded which). Some clones in this sample may be carry-over from other donors' samples. CDR3 sequence reads: CASSLLDGLSYEQYF. CDR3 nucleotide sequence: TGTGCCAGCAGCTTGTTGGACGGATTAAGCTACGAGCAGTACTTC.